A selection of T cell receptor beta chains follows, all from one sample in a study of lymphopenia after photon versus proton radiotherapy. Measured with immunoSEQ multiplex PCR; TCRdb has only the in-frame clones, and not every one. The table lists about 65,000 clones, around 87% of them singletons. The sample in question was peripheral blood, obtained from a patient treated with proton-based radiotherapy. These receptors were collected from an elderly man with esophageal cancer. Both conserved end residues are part of each CDR3. D genes are given only for firm matches. Expanded clones are given a class, and other clones once, few, many or no size at all.

V gene: TRBV6-5
clone size: .
D gene: .
J gene: TRBJ2-5
CDR3 protein: CASSGGQLGETQYF
CDR3 DNA: TGTGCCAGCAGCGGGGGGCAGCTGGGGGAGACCCAGTACTTC

V gene: TRBV13
clone size: .
D gene: .
J gene: TRBJ2-7
CDR3 protein: CASSLGVSYEQYF
CDR3 DNA: TGTGCCAGCAGCTTAGGGGTCTCCTACGAGCAGTACTTC

V gene: TRBV19
clone size: .
D gene: TRBD1
J gene: TRBJ1-2
CDR3 protein: CASGQGNYGYTF
CDR3 DNA: TGTGCCAGCGGACAGGGGAACTATGGCTACACCTTC

V gene: TRBV7-9
clone size: .
D gene: .
J gene: TRBJ1-3
CDR3 protein: CASSLSRGLTSGNTIYF
CDR3 DNA: TGTGCCAGCAGCTTGTCGAGAGGCCTTACTTCTGGAAACACCATATATTTT

V gene: TRBV30
clone size: once
D gene: .
J gene: TRBJ1-6
CDR3 protein: CAWSDGRSKPLHF
CDR3 DNA: TGTGCCTGGAGTGACGGACGGAGCAAACCCCTCCACTTT

V gene: TRBV30
clone size: .
D gene: .
J gene: TRBJ1-2
CDR3 protein: CAWSVSTGNGYTF
CDR3 DNA: TGTGCCTGGAGTGTTTCAACGGGGAATGGCTACACCTTC

V gene: TRBV5-6
clone size: .
D gene: .
J gene: TRBJ2-7
CDR3 protein: CASSLGPVGPYEQYF
CDR3 DNA: TGTGCCAGCAGCTTGGGCCCCGTTGGCCCCTACGAGCAGTACTTC

V gene: TRBV5-1
clone size: .
D gene: .
J gene: TRBJ1-4
CDR3 protein: CASRIDPGVREKLFF
CDR3 DNA: TGCGCCAGCAGAATCGACCCGGGTGTTAGAGAAAAACTGTTTTTT

V gene: TRBV19
clone size: .
D gene: .
J gene: TRBJ2-3
CDR3 protein: CASRPRGDTQYF
CDR3 DNA: TGTGCCAGTAGGCCCAGGGGAGATACGCAGTATTTT

V gene: TRBV12-1
clone size: .
D gene: .
J gene: TRBJ2-7
CDR3 protein: CASSYAGGPNEQYF
CDR3 DNA: TGTGCCAGCAGCTATGCAGGGGGTCCCAACGAGCAGTACTTC

V gene: TRBV5-1
clone size: once
D gene: TRBD1
J gene: TRBJ1-2
CDR3 protein: CASSSEQGNYGYTF
CDR3 DNA: TGCGCCAGCAGCTCAGAACAGGGGAACTATGGCTACACCTTC

V gene: TRBV27
clone size: .
D gene: .
J gene: TRBJ2-1
CDR3 protein: CASGGLGSYNEQFF
CDR3 DNA: TGTGCCAGCGGGGGGTTAGGTTCCTACAATGAGCAGTTCTTC

V gene: TRBV7-8
clone size: .
D gene: .
J gene: TRBJ2-7
CDR3 protein: CASSPQPGALSYEQYF
CDR3 DNA: TGTGCCAGCAGCCCTCAGCCAGGGGCCCTCTCCTACGAGCAGTACTTC

V gene: TRBV7-2
clone size: .
D gene: TRBD1
J gene: TRBJ1-2
CDR3 protein: CASSLRTGDGYTF
CDR3 DNA: TGTGCCAGCAGCTTACGGACAGGAGATGGCTACACCTTC

V gene: TRBV6-5
clone size: .
D gene: .
J gene: TRBJ1-4
CDR3 protein: CASSYSGLEKLFF
CDR3 DNA: TGTGCCAGCAGTTACTCAGGGCTTGAAAAACTGTTTTTT

V gene: TRBV7-6
clone size: .
D gene: TRBD1
J gene: TRBJ2-7
CDR3 protein: CASSPRQGREQYF
CDR3 DNA: TGTGCCAGCAGCCCGCGACAGGGGCGGGAGCAGTACTTC

V gene: TRBV5-1
clone size: .
D gene: .
J gene: TRBJ1-1
CDR3 protein: CASSLGWGNTEAFF
CDR3 DNA: TGCGCCAGCAGCCTCGGGTGGGGGAACACTGAAGCTTTCTTT

V gene: TRBV11-3
clone size: .
D gene: TRBD2
J gene: TRBJ2-1
CDR3 protein: CASSPEGRGEQFF
CDR3 DNA: TGTGCCAGCAGCCCAGAGGGGAGGGGTGAGCAGTTCTTC

V gene: TRBV11-2
clone size: .
D gene: TRBD2
J gene: TRBJ2-3
CDR3 protein: CASSYLNGGADTQYF
CDR3 DNA: TGTGCCAGCAGCTACCTTAACGGGGGGGCCGATACGCAGTATTTT

V gene: TRBV19
clone size: once
D gene: .
J gene: TRBJ1-6
CDR3 protein: CASSMGRANSPLHF
CDR3 DNA: TGTGCCAGTAGTATGGGCAGGGCCAATTCACCCCTCCACTTT

V gene: TRBV18
clone size: .
D gene: .
J gene: TRBJ1-5
CDR3 protein: CASSETSNQPQHF
CDR3 DNA: TGTGCCAGCTCAGAGACTAGCAATCAGCCCCAGCATTTT

V gene: TRBV7-2
clone size: few
D gene: .
J gene: TRBJ2-1
CDR3 protein: CASSLQGSNEQFF
CDR3 DNA: TGTGCCAGCAGCTTACAGGGAAGCAATGAGCAGTTCTTC